The source of this TCR beta chain is a study of T cells in Graves' hyperthyroidism and ophthalmopathy (dated by TCRdb to between 2018 and 2020). Background on the whole study: Peripheral blood was sampled at the time of initial diagnosis, prior to any treatment. An independent validation cohort of under 20 hyperthyroidism patients and approximately 16 patients who later progressed to ophthalmopathy tested prospective prediction of ophthalmopathy. Thyroid tissue and blood T-cell repertoires from six or seven Graves' hyperthyroidism patients were also compared in the study. Once sampling was done, hyperthyroidism patients were given methimazole at a starting dose of 30 mg daily, whereas ophthalmopathy patients were given high-dose intravenous methylprednisolone. To identify distinguishing TCR V-J signatures, a discovery cohort of 95 to 100 patients was used, comprising 43 with Graves' ophthalmopathy and some 60 with stable Graves' hyperthyroidism. The 95 to 100 discovery patients were randomly divided into training and test sets at a 7:3 ratio. The paper describes TCR Vbeta CDR3 sequencing of some 130 peripheral blood samples, made up of about 40 ophthalmopathy patients, over 70 hyperthyroidism patients and roughly 17 progressor patients. Here is what the overall study found, with its caveats: Sample size was not statistically predetermined, and investigators were not blinded to group allocation. Most expanded thyroid clonotypes (frequency above 0.001) were also detected in blood, suggesting blood repertoires may reflect thyroid immune responses. A 13 V-J signature model separated ophthalmopathy from stable hyperthyroidism, with over 85% sensitivity and about 81% specificity in cross-validation and 80%/75% in testing. During validation, the model predicted progression to ophthalmopathy a median of approximately 7 months ahead of onset, with around 71% sensitivity and 72.22% specificity.

Stable Graves' hyperthyroidism was defined as no progression to ophthalmopathy during 18 months of follow-up. Hyperthyroidism patients were newly diagnosed, had a disease duration of under 2 months, and were aged 18 to 65 years. Patients with uncontrolled infections, other autoimmune diseases, pregnancy or lactation were excluded. Diagnoses were based on clinical symptoms, serum thyroxine and TRAb, thyroid ultrasound and orbital computed tomography. PBMCs were separated from roughly 10 ml of fresh peripheral blood using Ficoll-Paque density gradient centrifugation. Total RNA was extracted using Trizol reagent, and RNA quality was assessed on an Agilent 2100 Bioanalyzer. Amplification of TCR beta CDR3 regions was carried out from RNA transcripts. For the first round of RT-PCR on the TCR CDR3, the HTBI primer set was used together with the Qiagen OneStep RT-PCR kit. Libraries were constructed in a second round of multiplex PCR, after which size selection and purification were performed. The libraries were sequenced on an Illumina HiSeq2000 using paired-end 100 bp reads. On the study's bioinformatics: SOAPnuke was used to process the raw data, throwing out any read that contained adapters or uncalled bases, had a mean Phred below 15, or lacked an exact constant-primer or identifier match. High-quality paired reads were merged using COPE v1.2.5, and each unique nucleotide sequence was defined as a clonotype. MiTCR v1.1 was used to align clonotypes to the IMGT TRBV, TRBD and TRBJ reference segments. The analysis included only V-J combinations with a frequency above 0.0001, which together covered around 99% of the repertoires. The TCS score was defined as F50 (clonal expansion) divided by E x V (chaos), with BLOSUM62-based TCRdist calculated between CDR3 peptides within each V-J. Welch's t-statistics and random forest reduced around 550 V-J features to roughly 13, which were used in a naive Bayes classifier (R e1071). TCRdb's own reprocessing of the public reads used fastp at Q25 and MiXCR and kept productive beta chains. Each record represents a unique CDR3 protein, reported with the most common genes and DNA among its rows. These V and J calls derive from TCRdb rather than the authors' analysis. The table for this sample lists roughly 720,000 distinct CDR3 sequences; 15% to 20% of them were counted only once. Less than 20% of the sample rests with the top ten.

Details on this clonotype: The antigen it binds to is not known. No much larger clone exists at a distance of one base, and base qualities are not known.

The germline V end is reduced by 5 bases and the J end by 3 bases; junction bases left unmatched: 6. The germline V gene provides CDR1 MNHNS and CDR2 SASEGT. Measured from the cysteine to the phenylalanine, the CDR3 is 15 residues long. Only CDR3 DNA remains: 45 bases, in frame from the first base. The sequence derives from a middle-aged man with Graves' hyperthyroidism. This sequence uses TRBV6-1 and TRBJ1-4, and 7 bases in between align with TRBD1. Input material: blood. The sequenced DNA: TGTGCCAGCAGTTTTTTGACAGGGCCTAATGAAAAACTGTTTTTT. This gives the protein CASSFLTGPNEKLFF.